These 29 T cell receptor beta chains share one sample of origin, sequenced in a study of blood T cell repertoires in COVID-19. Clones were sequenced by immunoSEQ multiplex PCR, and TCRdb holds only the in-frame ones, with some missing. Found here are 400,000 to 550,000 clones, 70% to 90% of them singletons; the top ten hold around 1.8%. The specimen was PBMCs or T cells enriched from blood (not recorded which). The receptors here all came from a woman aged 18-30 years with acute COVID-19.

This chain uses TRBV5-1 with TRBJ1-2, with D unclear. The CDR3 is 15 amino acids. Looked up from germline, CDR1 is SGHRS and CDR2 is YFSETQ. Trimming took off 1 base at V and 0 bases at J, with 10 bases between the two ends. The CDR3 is CASSLRTPANYGYTF. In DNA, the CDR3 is TGCGCCAGCAGCTTGAGGACTCCTGCTAACTATGGCTACACCTTC.

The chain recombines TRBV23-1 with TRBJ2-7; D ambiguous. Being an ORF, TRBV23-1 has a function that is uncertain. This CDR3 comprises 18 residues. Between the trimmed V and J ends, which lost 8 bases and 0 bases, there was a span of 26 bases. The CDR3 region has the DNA TGCGCCAGCGGAATATGTCTCCCTAAGAGGCCCCTCTCCTACGAGCAGTACTTC. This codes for CASGICLPKRPLSYEQYF.

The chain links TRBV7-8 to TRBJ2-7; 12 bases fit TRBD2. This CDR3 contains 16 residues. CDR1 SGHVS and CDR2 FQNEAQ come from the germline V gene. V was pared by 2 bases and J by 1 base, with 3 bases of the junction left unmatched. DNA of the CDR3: TGTGCCAGCAGCTTACGGACTAGCGGGAATTCCTACGAGCAGTACTTC. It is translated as CASSLRTSGNSYEQYF. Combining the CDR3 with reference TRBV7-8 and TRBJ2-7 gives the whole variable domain GAGVSQSPRYKVAKRGQDVALRCDPISGHVSLFWYQQALGQGPEFLTYFQNEAQLDKSGLPSDRFFAERPEGSVSTLKIQRTQQEDSAVYLCASSLRTSGNSYEQYFGPGTRLTVT.

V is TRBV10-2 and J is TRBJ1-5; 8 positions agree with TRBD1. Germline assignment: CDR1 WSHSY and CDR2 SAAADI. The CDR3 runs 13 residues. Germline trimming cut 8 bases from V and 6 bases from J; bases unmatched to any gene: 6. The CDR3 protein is CASDRGERQPQHF. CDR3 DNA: TGCGCCAGCGACAGGGGAGAGCGTCAGCCCCAGCATTTT.

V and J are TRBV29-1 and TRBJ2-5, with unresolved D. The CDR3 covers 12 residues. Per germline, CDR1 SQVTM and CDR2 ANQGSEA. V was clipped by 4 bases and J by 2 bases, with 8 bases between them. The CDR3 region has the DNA TGCAGCGTTGTTGCGGAGCAAGAGACCCAGTACTTC. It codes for CSVVAEQETQYF.

CDR3 nucleotide sequence: TGCAGCGCGGACAGGGGGAGAGAGACCCAGTACTTC. It is translated as CSADRGRETQYF. The chain employs TRBV29-1 and TRBJ2-5, with 10 bases lining up with TRBD1. Germline lookup yields CDR1 SQVTM and CDR2 ANQGSEA. The V and J ends lost 7 bases and 4 bases, in that order; junction bases with no gene match: 3. The CDR3 sequence is 12 residues long.

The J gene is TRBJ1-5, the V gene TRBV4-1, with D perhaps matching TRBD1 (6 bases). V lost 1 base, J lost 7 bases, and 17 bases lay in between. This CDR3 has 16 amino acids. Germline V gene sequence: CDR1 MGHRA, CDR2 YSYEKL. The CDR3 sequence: CASSQGSGGGSQPQHF. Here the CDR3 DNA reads TGCGCCAGCAGCCAAGGGAGTGGGGGCGGGAGCCAGCCCCAGCATTTT.

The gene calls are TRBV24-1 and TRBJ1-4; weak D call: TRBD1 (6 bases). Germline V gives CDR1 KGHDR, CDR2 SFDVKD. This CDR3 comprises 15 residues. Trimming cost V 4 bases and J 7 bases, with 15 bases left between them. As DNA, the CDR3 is TGTGCCACCAGTGAACCGGGGGGCGGAGGTGAAAAACTGTTTTTT. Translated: CATSEPGGGGEKLFF.

The DNA for the CDR3 is TGTGCCAGTCGGGGGACAGCCTTCTATGGCTACACCTTC. This gives the protein CASRGTAFYGYTF. This chain connects TRBV6-5 to TRBJ1-2, with 7 bases identical to TRBD1. V was pared by 9 bases and J by 4 bases, with 8 bases of the junction left unmatched. Germline CDR1 MNHEY, CDR2 SVGAGI. There are 13 residues in the CDR3.

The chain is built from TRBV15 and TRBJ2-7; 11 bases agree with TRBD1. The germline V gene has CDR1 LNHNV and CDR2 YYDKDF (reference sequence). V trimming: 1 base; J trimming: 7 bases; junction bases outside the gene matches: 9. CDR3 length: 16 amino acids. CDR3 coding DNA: TGTGCCACCAGCAGAGTTCTTGGGACAGGGGGGTCTGAGCAGTACTTC. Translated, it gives CATSRVLGTGGSEQYF.

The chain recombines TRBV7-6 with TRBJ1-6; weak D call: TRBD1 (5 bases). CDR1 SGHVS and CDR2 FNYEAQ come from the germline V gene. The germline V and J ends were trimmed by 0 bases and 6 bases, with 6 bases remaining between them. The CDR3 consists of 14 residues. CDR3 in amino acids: CASSLATANSPLHF. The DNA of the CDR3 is TGTGCCAGCAGCTTAGCGACAGCTAATTCACCCCTCCACTTT.

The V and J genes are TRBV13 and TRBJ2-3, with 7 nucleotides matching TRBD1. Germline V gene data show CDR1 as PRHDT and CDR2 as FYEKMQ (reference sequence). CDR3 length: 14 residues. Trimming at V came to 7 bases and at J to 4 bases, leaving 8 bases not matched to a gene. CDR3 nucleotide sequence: TGTGCCAGCAATAGGGGGCGAAGTTCAGATACGCAGTATTTT. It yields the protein CASNRGRSSDTQYF. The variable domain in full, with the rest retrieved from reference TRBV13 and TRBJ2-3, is AAGVIQSPRHLIKEKRETATLKCYPIPRHDTVYWYQQGPGQDPQFLISFYEKMQSDKGSIPDRFSAQQFSDYHSELNMSSLELGDSALYFCASNRGRSSDTQYFGPGTRLTVL.

The CDR3 spells CASSGTENTDTQYF. In DNA, the CDR3 is TGTGCCAGCAGTGGGACAGAGAACACAGATACGCAGTATTTT. The chain employs TRBV6-4 and TRBJ2-3; possible D gene TRBD1, 6 bases. Looked up from germline, CDR1 is MRHNA and CDR2 is SNTAGT. The CDR3 runs to 14 residues. Trimming left V 4 bases short and J 2 bases short, with 10 bases between.

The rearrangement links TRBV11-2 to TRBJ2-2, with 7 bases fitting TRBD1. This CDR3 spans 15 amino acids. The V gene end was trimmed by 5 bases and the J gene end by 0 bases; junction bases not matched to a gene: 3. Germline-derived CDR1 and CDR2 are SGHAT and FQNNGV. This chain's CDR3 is CASSLGTANTGELFF. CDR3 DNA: TGTGCCAGCAGCCTGGGGACAGCGAACACCGGGGAGCTGTTTTTT.

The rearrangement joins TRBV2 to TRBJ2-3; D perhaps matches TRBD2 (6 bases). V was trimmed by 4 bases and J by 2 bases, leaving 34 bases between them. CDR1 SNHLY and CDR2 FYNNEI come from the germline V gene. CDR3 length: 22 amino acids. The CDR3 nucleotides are TGTGCCAGCAGTGGACATCCGGGACTTACTCCACCGGGGTTTTATTCCACAGATACGCAGTATTTT. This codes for CASSGHPGLTPPGFYSTDTQYF.

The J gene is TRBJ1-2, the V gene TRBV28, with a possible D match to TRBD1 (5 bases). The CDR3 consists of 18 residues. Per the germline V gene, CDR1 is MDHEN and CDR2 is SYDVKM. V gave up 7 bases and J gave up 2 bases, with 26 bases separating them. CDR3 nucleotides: TGTGCCAGCACCTTTCGATCATTCAGGGTCCCTAAAAACTATGGCTACACCTTC. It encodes CASTFRSFRVPKNYGYTF.

The CDR3 DNA sequence: TGTGCCAGTCGGGCGGGCACTGAAGCTTTCTTT. Translating gives CASRAGTEAFF. The J gene is TRBJ1-1, the V gene TRBV27; no reliable D call. The length of the CDR3 is 11 residues. V gave up 9 bases and J gave up 4 bases, with 9 bases separating them. The germline V gene has CDR1 MNHEY and CDR2 SMNVEV (reference sequence).

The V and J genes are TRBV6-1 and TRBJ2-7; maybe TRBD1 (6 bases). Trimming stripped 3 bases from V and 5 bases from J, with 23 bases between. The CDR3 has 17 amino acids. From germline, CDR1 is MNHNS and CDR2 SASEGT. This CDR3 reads CASSDLPNREPSDEQYF. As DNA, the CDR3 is TGTGCCAGCAGTGACTTACCAAACAGGGAACCGTCCGACGAGCAGTACTTC.

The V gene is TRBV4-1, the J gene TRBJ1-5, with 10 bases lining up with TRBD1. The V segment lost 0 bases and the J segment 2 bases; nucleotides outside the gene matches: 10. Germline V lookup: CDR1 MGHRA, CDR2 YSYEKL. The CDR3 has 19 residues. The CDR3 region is CASSQDGGQGSYGNQPQHF. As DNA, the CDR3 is TGCGCCAGCAGCCAAGACGGGGGACAGGGGTCCTATGGCAATCAGCCCCAGCATTTT.

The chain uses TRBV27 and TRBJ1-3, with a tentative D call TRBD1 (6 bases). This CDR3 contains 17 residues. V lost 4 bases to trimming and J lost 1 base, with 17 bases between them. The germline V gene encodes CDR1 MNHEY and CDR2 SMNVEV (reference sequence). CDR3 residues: CASSSYRQDPSGNTIYF. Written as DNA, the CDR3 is TGTGCCAGCAGTTCCTATCGACAGGACCCGTCTGGAAACACCATATATTTT.

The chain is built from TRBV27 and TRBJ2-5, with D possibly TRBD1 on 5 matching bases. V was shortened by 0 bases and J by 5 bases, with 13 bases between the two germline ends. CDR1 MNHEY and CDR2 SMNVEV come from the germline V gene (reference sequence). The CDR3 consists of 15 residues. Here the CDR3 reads CASSLSGAQDETQYF. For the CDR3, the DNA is TGTGCCAGCAGTTTATCAGGGGCGCAGGATGAGACCCAGTACTTC.

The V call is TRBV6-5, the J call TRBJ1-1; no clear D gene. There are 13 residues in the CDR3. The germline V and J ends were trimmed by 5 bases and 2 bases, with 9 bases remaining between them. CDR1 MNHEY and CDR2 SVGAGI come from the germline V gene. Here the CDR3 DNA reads TGTGCCAGCAGTCTAAGTTATAACACTGAAGCTTTCTTT. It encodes CASSLSYNTEAFF.

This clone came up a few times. The CDR3 loop is CASTLGYTF. The CDR3 coding sequence is TGTGCCAGCACCCTCGGCTACACCTTC. The rearrangement joins TRBV21-1 to TRBJ1-2. TRBV21-1 is a recognized pseudogene. This CDR3 is built from 9 residues.

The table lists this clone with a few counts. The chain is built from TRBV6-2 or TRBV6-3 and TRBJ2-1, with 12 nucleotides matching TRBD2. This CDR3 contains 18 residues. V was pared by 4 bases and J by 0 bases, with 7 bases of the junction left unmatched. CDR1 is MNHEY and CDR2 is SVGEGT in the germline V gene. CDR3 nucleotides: TGTGCCAGCAGTTGGACTAGCGGGACTCCAAGCTCCTACAATGAGCAGTTCTTC. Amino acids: CASSWTSGTPSSYNEQFF.

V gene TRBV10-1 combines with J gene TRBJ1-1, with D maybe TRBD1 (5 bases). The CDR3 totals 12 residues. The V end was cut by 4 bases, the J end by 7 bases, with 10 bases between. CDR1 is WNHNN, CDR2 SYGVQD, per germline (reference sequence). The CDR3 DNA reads TGCGCCAGCAGTGGGACCCAGGGTGAAGCTTTCTTT. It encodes CASSGTQGEAFF.

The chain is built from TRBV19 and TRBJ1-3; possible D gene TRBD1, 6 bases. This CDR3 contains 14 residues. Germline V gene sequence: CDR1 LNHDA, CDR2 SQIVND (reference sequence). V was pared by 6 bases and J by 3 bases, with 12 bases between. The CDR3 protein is CASSPQGDGNTIYF. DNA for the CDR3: TGTGCCAGTAGCCCACAGGGTGATGGAAACACCATATATTTT. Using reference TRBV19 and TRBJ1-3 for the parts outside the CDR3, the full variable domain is DGGITQSPKYLFRKEGQNVTLSCEQNLNHDAMYWYRQDPGQGLRLIYYSQIVNDFQKGDIAEGYSVSREKKESFPLTVTSAQKNPTAFYLCASSPQGDGNTIYFGEGSWLTVV.

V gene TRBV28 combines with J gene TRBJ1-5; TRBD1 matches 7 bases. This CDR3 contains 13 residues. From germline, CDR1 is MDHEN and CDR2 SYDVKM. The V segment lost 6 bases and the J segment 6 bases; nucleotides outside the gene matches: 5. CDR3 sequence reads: CASSRQGGQPQHF. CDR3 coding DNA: TGTGCCAGCAGCCGACAGGGAGGTCAGCCCCAGCATTTT.

CDR3 region: CASSGGGAETQYF. Here the CDR3 DNA reads TGCGCCAGCAGTGGTGGGGGGGCAGAGACCCAGTACTTC. The chain uses TRBV10-2 and TRBJ2-5, with a possible D match to TRBD2 (7 bases). This CDR3 spans 13 amino acids. The germline CDR1 and CDR2 sequences are WSHSY and SAAADI. Trimming shortened V by 4 bases and J by 4 bases, and 10 bases separated the two germline ends.

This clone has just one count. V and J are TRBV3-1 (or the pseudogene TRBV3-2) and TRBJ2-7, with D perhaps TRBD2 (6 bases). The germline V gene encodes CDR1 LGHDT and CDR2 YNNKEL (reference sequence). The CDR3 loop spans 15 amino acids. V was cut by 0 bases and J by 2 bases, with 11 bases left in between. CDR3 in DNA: TGTGCCAGCAGCCAAGAGGGTCTAGCGCCCTACGAGCAGTACTTC. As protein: CASSQEGLAPYEQYF.